The rows below give T cell receptor beta chains drawn from one sample of a study of brain metastases from non-small cell lung cancer. The protocol was immunoSEQ multiplex PCR, while the TCRdb copy is restricted to in-frame clones and leaves out a portion. Counted here are about 2,000 clones, 75% to 90% occurring once; the ten biggest clones make up about a tenth. Material: tumor-adjacent normal tissue. These receptors were collected from a donor over 35 with non-small cell lung cancer. CDR3s include the opening cysteine and the closing phenylalanine or tryptophan. A D gene is named only where the DNA matches it firmly. Clone size is not always given. Where it is, it says once, few, many or a class for expanded clones.

TRBJ1-5,NA,NA,TRBV19,TGTGCCAGTAGTATAAGGGGATTGGGTCAGCCCCAGCATTTT,CASSIRGLGQPQHF
TRBJ1-6,TRBD1,NA,TRBV19,TGTGCCAGTAGTCTCGGGACAGGGGAGAATTCACCCCTCCACTTT,CASSLGTGENSPLHF
TRBJ2-3,NA,few,TRBV21-1,TGTGCCAGCAGCAAAGGAGGCGGACAGGGCCCAGATACGCAGTATTTT,CASSKGGGQGPDTQYF
TRBJ2-1,NA,NA,TRBV27,TGTGCCAGTCGACTGGGCCCGGGACAACATTACAATGAGCAGTTCTTC,CASRLGPGQHYNEQFF
TRBJ2-1,NA,NA,TRBV6-6,TGTGCCAGCAGTTACTCGGGAGCTACAGTTGAGCAGTTCTTC,CASSYSGATVEQFF
TRBJ1-5,TRBD1,NA,TRBV9,TGTGCCAGCAGTGTAGCTACCCTGGGACAGGATGATCAGCCCCAGCATTTT,CASSVATLGQDDQPQHF
TRBJ2-3,TRBD2,NA,TRBV28,TGTGCCATCGCGACTAGCACCTATACGCAGTATTTT,CAIATSTYTQYF
TRBJ1-1,NA,NA,TRBV10-3,TGTGCCATCAGCCTCACCGACAGCCGACCTGAAGCTTTCTTT,CAISLTDSRPEAFF
TRBJ1-5,TRBD1,NA,TRBV2,TGTGCCAGCAGTCCGGGACAGGCCTTTCAGCCCCAGCATTTT,CASSPGQAFQPQHF
TRBJ1-5,NA,NA,TRBV7-2,TGTGCCAGCAGCTATTTAGGGGGCAATCAGCCCCAGCATTTT,CASSYLGGNQPQHF
TRBJ1-2,TRBD1,NA,TRBV30,TGTGCCTGGAGTGTGCGGCAGGGGGCGCATGGCTACACCTTC,CAWSVRQGAHGYTF
TRBJ2-1,TRBD2,NA,TRBV11-3,TGTGCCAGCAGCGAAAGTTTTAGCGGGGGCGGGAATGAGCAGTTCTTC,CASSESFSGGGNEQFF
TRBJ1-1,TRBD1,few,TRBV6-1,TGTGCCAGCAGTGACCCCAAGGACAGGGGGTATGCCCCGAACACTGAAGCTTTCTTT,CASSDPKDRGYAPNTEAFF
TRBJ1-4,NA,NA,TRBV7-9,TGTGCCAGCAGCTTACCAACTAATGAAAAACTGTTTTTT,CASSLPTNEKLFF
TRBJ2-7,NA,NA,TRBV28,TGTGCCAGCAGTTTAGTGGGATTAAACTCCTACGAGCAGTACTTC,CASSLVGLNSYEQYF
TRBJ1-1,NA,NA,TRBV28,TGTGCCAGCAGTTTAAGGGGGACCACTGAAGCTTTCTTT,CASSLRGTTEAFF
TRBJ2-5,NA,few,TRBV5-6,TGTGCCAGCAGCTTAGGAGGGGGGGCGGAGACCCAGTACTTC,CASSLGGGAETQYF